The entry below gives a single TCR beta chain sequence along with its context. This record comes from a study of blood T cell repertoires in COVID-19. Study at large: COVID-19 samples collected from the United States, Italy and Spain covered acute and convalescent phases.

In the source study's methods: It was from reference gene primer amplification that nucleated cell counts were estimated. The repertoire was sequenced with immunoSEQ multiplex PCR; TCRdb's copy has only in-frame clones and lacks some. V and J calls and clone size are those listed in that table; D and trimming were worked out from the DNA. The sample has about 180,000 clones, 87% seen once. This TCR derives from a man aged 35 to 55 with active or convalescent COVID-19. Sequencing input: peripheral blood.

The CDR3: CASSPTGQEAFF. DNA of the CDR3: TGTGCCAGCAGCCCGACAGGCCAGGAAGCTTTCTTT. This chain connects TRBV7-3 to TRBJ1-1; D might be TRBD1 (6 bases). Germline V lookup: CDR1 SGHTA, CDR2 FQGTGA. The CDR3 extends over 12 amino acids. The germline V and J ends were trimmed by 5 bases and 8 bases, with 12 bases remaining between them.